One and the same sample provided the 32 T cell receptor beta chains below, sequenced in a study of blood T cell repertoires in COVID-19. Sequencing was performed with immunoSEQ multiplex PCR; in TCRdb, only in-frame clones are kept and a portion is missing. The table lists about 310,000 clones, around 90% of them singletons. Material for sequencing was peripheral blood. These receptors were collected from a man in his fifties or sixties with active or convalescent COVID-19.

The chain uses TRBV19 and TRBJ2-1; 9 bases are a match to TRBD1. With 7 bases clipped from V and 6 bases from J, the junction kept 10 bases outside the gene matches. Germline assignment: CDR1 LNHDA and CDR2 SQIVND (reference sequence). The CDR3 has 15 residues. Here the CDR3 reads CASTTLRDRVNEQFF. Here the CDR3 DNA reads TGTGCCAGTACTACGCTCCGGGACAGGGTCAATGAGCAGTTCTTC.

V usage is TRBV6-5 and J usage is TRBJ2-2; 7 nucleotides agree with TRBD1. This CDR3 comprises 15 residues. Germline lookup yields CDR1 MNHEY and CDR2 SVGAGI. V trimming: 5 bases; J trimming: 0 bases; junction bases outside the gene matches: 3. The CDR3 DNA sequence: TGTGCCAGCAGTACCGGGACAGCGAACACCGGGGAGCTGTTTTTT. It is translated as CASSTGTANTGELFF.

The chain couples TRBV3-1 (or the pseudogene TRBV3-2) to TRBJ2-7, with 8 bases fitting TRBD1. CDR1 is LGHDT, CDR2 YNNKEL, per germline (reference sequence). The CDR3 contains 17 residues. V shed 1 base, J shed 2 bases, and the junction held 10 bases outside the gene matches. The CDR3 coding sequence is TGTGCCAGCAGCCAAGTAATAGACAGGGGCATTACCTACGAGCAGTACTTC. Translation gives CASSQVIDRGITYEQYF.

The chain uses TRBV9 and TRBJ2-1; 8 bases are a match to TRBD2. Trimming cost V 3 bases and J 4 bases; bases outside gene matches: 9. Germline assignment: CDR1 SGDLS and CDR2 YYNGEE. The CDR3 has 16 amino acids. The CDR3 here is CASSGYGLADYNEQFF. The DNA for the CDR3 is TGTGCCAGCAGCGGGTACGGACTAGCAGATTACAATGAGCAGTTCTTC.

The CDR3 DNA follows: TGCAGCGTTATCCCCCGGGACAGGCGCCTAAGCTCTGGAAACACCATATATTTT. The encoded protein is CSVIPRDRRLSSGNTIYF. The rearrangement joins TRBV29-1 to TRBJ1-3; TRBD1 agrees at 8 bases. From germline, CDR1 is SQVTM and CDR2 ANQGSEA. The length of the CDR3 is 18 residues. V lost 5 bases and J lost 0; bases outside the gene matches: 15. Full variable domain (remainder filled in from reference TRBV29-1 and TRBJ1-3): SAVISQKPSRDICQRGTSLTIQCQVDSQVTMMFWYRQQPGQSLTLIATANQGSEATYESGFVIDKFPISRPNLTFSTLTVSNMSPEDSSIYLCSVIPRDRRLSSGNTIYFGEGSWLTVV.

The rearrangement joins TRBV28 to TRBJ2-7; maybe TRBD2 (6 bases). The germline gives CDR1 MDHEN, CDR2 SYDVKM. The CDR3 is 16 residues long. V was cut by 7 bases and J by 3 bases, with 22 bases left in between. DNA of the CDR3: TGTGCCAGCACCCGGCGGAGGGAGGTAACAAACTACGAGCAGTACTTC. Amino acid sequence: CASTRRREVTNYEQYF.

This clone was detected only once. The chain links TRBV28 to TRBJ1-2, with TRBD1 identical over 10 bases. V lost 5 bases to trimming and J lost 8 bases; unmatched junction nucleotides: 5. Per germline, CDR1 MDHEN and CDR2 SYDVKM. The CDR3 extends over 13 amino acids. The CDR3 protein is CASSIGQGGGYTF. CDR3 coding DNA: TGTGCCAGCAGTATTGGACAGGGGGGAGGCTACACCTTC.

This clone was detected only once. The J gene is TRBJ2-3, the V gene TRBV20-1; TRBD2 matches at 9 bases. The CDR3 is 19 amino acids. In germline, CDR1 is DFQATT, CDR2 SNEGSKA (reference sequence). J lost 1 base, V lost 3 bases, and 17 bases had no gene match. The CDR3 spells CSASNVGGARTSGTDTQYF. The CDR3 DNA reads as TGCAGTGCTAGTAATGTGGGGGGCGCAAGGACTAGCGGCACAGATACGCAGTATTTT.

This rearrangement joins TRBV7-3 to TRBJ2-3, with TRBD1 identical over 11 bases. The CDR3 covers 16 residues. The junction had 8 bases not matched to a gene; V was cut back by 5 bases and J by 4 bases. Germline-derived CDR1 and CDR2 are SGHTA and FQGTGA. CDR3 nucleotide sequence: TGTGCCAGCAGCCCATTGGGACAGGGGGGCGCAGATACGCAGTATTTT. It encodes CASSPLGQGGADTQYF.

The chain joins TRBV19 to TRBJ2-1; no clear D gene. CDR1 and CDR2 from the germline V gene are LNHDA and SQIVND (reference sequence). V dropped 5 bases and J dropped 5 bases, with 13 bases sitting between them. CDR3 length: 14 residues. As DNA, the CDR3 is TGTGCCAGTAGTGTCTTTAGTACGGACAATGAGCAGTTCTTC. The encoded protein is CASSVFSTDNEQFF.

The V call is TRBV7-6, the J call TRBJ2-2; D might be TRBD2 (5 bases). Trimming removed 5 bases from V and 1 base from J, with 11 bases in between. The CDR3 consists of 15 residues. Germline CDR1 and CDR2: SGHVS and FNYEAQ. The CDR3 loop is CASSARSGNTGELFF. CDR3 bases: TGTGCCAGCAGCGCTAGGAGCGGGAACACCGGGGAGCTGTTTTTT.

The chain has TRBV29-1 and TRBJ1-3, with 9 nucleotides matching TRBD1. Germline CDR1 reads SQVTM; CDR2 reads ANQGSEA. The ends lost 7 bases at V and 4 bases at J; junction bases unmatched: 2. The length of the CDR3 is 12 residues. The DNA for the CDR3 is TGCAGCGCGGGACAGGGCGGAAACACCATATATTTT. Its protein is CSAGQGGNTIYF.

This rearrangement joins TRBV5-1 to TRBJ2-3; TRBD1 agrees at 7 bases. The J segment lost 3 bases and the V segment lost 4 bases, leaving 11 bases of the junction unmatched. The CDR3 spans 16 residues. Germline loops: CDR1 SGHRS, CDR2 YFSETQ. The CDR3 region has the DNA TGCGCCAGCAGCCTAGGACAGGTCATCGCGACAGATACGCAGTATTTT. This codes for CASSLGQVIATDTQYF.

The V gene is TRBV28, the J gene TRBJ1-5, with no clear D. The CDR3 contains 16 residues. The V gene lost 8 bases and the J gene lost 0 bases, with 17 bases spanning the gap. Germline V gene lookup returns CDR1 MDHEN and CDR2 SYDVKM. CDR3 residues: CASRTSGVNSNQPQHF. In DNA, the CDR3 is TGTGCCAGCCGGACCTCGGGAGTTAATAGCAATCAGCCCCAGCATTTT.

The CDR3 DNA is TGTGCCAGCATGGGCTGGAACACTGAAGCTTTCTTT. Encoded protein: CASMGWNTEAFF. This chain uses TRBV6-5 with TRBJ1-1; D gene ambiguous. This CDR3 region has 12 residues. Germline values: CDR1 MNHEY, CDR2 SVGAGI. The V gene lost 7 bases and the J gene lost 1 base, with 7 bases spanning the gap.

The J gene is TRBJ2-7, the V gene TRBV28, with 8 bases that match TRBD1. The germline gives CDR1 MDHEN, CDR2 SYDVKM. The CDR3 consists of 14 residues. The trim removed 4 bases at V and 4 bases at J, leaving 6 bases unmatched. CDR3 in DNA: TGTGCCAGCAGTTACCGGGACAGGTCTTACGAGCAGTACTTC. Protein product: CASSYRDRSYEQYF.

The J gene is TRBJ2-2, the V gene TRBV4-1; no clear D. Trimming removed 0 bases at V and 2 bases at J, with 7 bases between. The CDR3 runs 15 residues. CDR1 and CDR2 from the germline V gene are MGHRA and YSYEKL. CDR3 DNA sequence: TGCGCCAGCAGCCAAGACCCATTCAACACCGGGGAGCTGTTTTTT. Protein product: CASSQDPFNTGELFF.

This chain joins TRBV5-1 and TRBJ2-3; 9 bases are a match to TRBD2. The V gene's germline CDR1 is SGHRS and CDR2 YFSETQ. The CDR3 consists of 13 residues. V was clipped by 4 bases and J by 7 bases; unmatched bases: 4. This CDR3 is CASSPSGGNTQYF. CDR3 DNA sequence: TGCGCCAGCAGCCCCAGCGGGGGGAATACGCAGTATTTT.

The chain recombines TRBV6-6 with TRBJ1-4; 7 positions match TRBD1. V was pared by 6 bases and J by 0 bases, with 4 bases of the junction left unmatched. In germline, CDR1 is MNHNY, CDR2 SVGAGI (reference sequence). The CDR3 loop spans 15 amino acids. The chain's CDR3 is CASRRQGATNEKLFF. DNA of the CDR3: TGTGCCAGCAGGAGACAGGGCGCAACTAATGAAAAACTGTTTTTT.

The V call is TRBV7-2, the J call TRBJ1-6, with 8 positions matching TRBD1. V dropped 4 bases and J dropped 0; count of bases not matched to a gene: 5. Germline CDR1 reads SGHTA; CDR2 reads FQGNSA. This CDR3 comprises 17 residues. In nucleotides, the CDR3 is TGTGCCAGCAGCTCTTACAGGGGGAGCTCCTATAATTCACCCCTCCACTTT. Translation: CASSSYRGSSYNSPLHF.

V usage is TRBV19 and J usage is TRBJ2-1; D may be TRBD1 (5 bases). CDR1 is LNHDA, CDR2 SQIVND, per germline (reference sequence). This CDR3 is 14 amino acids long. V lost 5 bases and J 5 bases, leaving 13 bases between the germline ends. The CDR3, as DNA: TGTGCCAGTAGTGCCACCTTGACAGACAATGAGCAGTTCTTC. This sequence encodes CASSATLTDNEQFF.

The chain combines TRBV21-1 with TRBJ2-1; TRBD1 is the table's D call and was not checked against the DNA. TRBV21-1 is deemed a pseudogene. CDR3 length equals 16 residues. The CDR3 spells CASSKWAGQTFNEQFF. The CDR3 coding sequence is TGTGCCAGCAGCAAATGGGCAGGGCAAACATTCAATGAGCAGTTCTTC.

The V call is TRBV27, the J call TRBJ2-2; no clear D. V lost 6 bases, J lost 9 bases, and 17 bases lay in between. Germline assignment: CDR1 MNHEY and CDR2 SMNVEV (reference sequence). The CDR3 spans 14 residues. CDR3 protein: CASRSLGGQRELFF. CDR3 in DNA: TGTGCCAGCAGGTCTCTAGGCGGCCAGAGGGAGCTGTTTTTT.

V is TRBV7-3 and J is TRBJ2-7, with TRBD2 matching 8 bases. The CDR3 has 16 residues. J was trimmed by 6 bases and V by 1 base; bases with no gene match: 11. The V gene's germline CDR1 is SGHTA and CDR2 FQGTGA. The CDR3 DNA reads TGTGCCAGCAGCTTAAGTTCGTCGCGGGGGGTCGGCGAGCAGTACTTC. Its translation is CASSLSSSRGVGEQYF. Combining the CDR3 with reference TRBV7-3 and TRBJ2-7 gives the whole variable domain GAGVSQTPSNKVTEKGKYVELRCDPISGHTALYWYRQSLGQGPEFLIYFQGTGAADDSGLPNDRFFAVRPEGSVSTLKIQRTERGDSAVYLCASSLSSSRGVGEQYFGPGTRLTVT.

The chain has TRBV5-1 and TRBJ2-1; 7 nucleotides align to TRBD1. Germline V lookup: CDR1 SGHRS, CDR2 YFSETQ. Unmatched junction bases numbered 10, after V lost 5 bases and J lost 5 bases. The length of the CDR3 is 15 residues. The CDR3 reads CASSITGTANNEQFF. CDR3 DNA: TGCGCCAGCAGTATTACCGGGACAGCAAACAATGAGCAGTTCTTC.

The chain joins TRBV6-5 to TRBJ2-1; TRBD1 agrees at 9 bases. The V gene end was trimmed by 4 bases and the J gene end by 0 bases; junction bases not matched to a gene: 1. The CDR3 has 15 residues. Germline CDR1 MNHEY, CDR2 SVGAGI. The CDR3 nucleotides are TGTGCCAGCAGTTTGGACAGGGGCTCCTACAATGAGCAGTTCTTC. The encoded protein is CASSLDRGSYNEQFF.

J is TRBJ1-6 and V is TRBV18; the match to TRBD1 covers 7 bases. CDR1 is KGHSH, CDR2 LQKENI, per germline. The trim removed 4 bases at V and 9 bases at J, leaving 15 bases unmatched. The CDR3 consists of 17 residues. The CDR3 here is CASSQLGFYRGGSPLHF. The CDR3 DNA sequence: TGTGCCAGCTCACAACTAGGATTCTACAGGGGAGGTTCACCCCTCCACTTT. Complete variable domain (other parts from reference TRBV18 and TRBJ1-6): NAGVMQNPRHLVRRRGQEARLRCSPMKGHSHVYWYRQLPEEGLKFMVYLQKENIIDESGMPKERFSAEFPKEGPSILRIQQVVRGDSAAYFCASSQLGFYRGGSPLHFGNGTRLTVT.

This clone came up once. CDR3 sequence (DNA): TGTGCCAGTAGTTCCAACACAGGGGGCTACGAGCAGTACTTC. Amino acids: CASSSNTGGYEQYF. The V gene is TRBV19, the J gene TRBJ2-7; 8 bases fit TRBD1. V lost 5 bases to trimming and J lost 3 bases; unmatched junction nucleotides: 6. Germline values: CDR1 LNHDA, CDR2 SQIVND (reference sequence). The CDR3 covers 14 residues. Full variable domain (remainder filled in from reference TRBV19 and TRBJ2-7): DGGITQSPKYLFRKEGQNVTLSCEQNLNHDAMYWYRQDPGQGLRLIYYSQIVNDFQKGDIAEGYSVSREKKESFPLTVTSAQKNPTAFYLCASSSNTGGYEQYFGPGTRLTVT.

This chain uses TRBV9 with TRBJ1-1, with a tentative D call TRBD1 (6 bases). From germline, CDR1 is SGDLS and CDR2 YYNGEE. Trimming cost V 0 bases and J 8 bases, with 14 bases left between them. The CDR3 is 14 residues long. The CDR3 sequence is CASSVEGTSREAFF. Written as DNA, the CDR3 is TGTGCCAGCAGCGTAGAAGGGACATCTAGAGAAGCTTTCTTT.

This clone came up a few times. Written as DNA, the CDR3 is TGTGCCAGCAGCGAGACAGGGACTAATGAAAAACTGTTTTTT. Its translation is CASSETGTNEKLFF. The rearrangement joins TRBV28 to TRBJ1-4, with TRBD1 identical over 7 bases. Per the germline V gene, CDR1 is MDHEN and CDR2 is SYDVKM. Losses at the gene ends were 6 bases for V and 2 bases for J; bases not matched to a gene: 3. CDR3 length equals 14 residues. The full variable domain, its missing parts supplied by reference TRBV28 and TRBJ1-4, is DVKVTQSSRYLVKRTGEKVFLECVQDMDHENMFWYRQDPGLGLRLIYFSYDVKMKEKGDIPEGYSVSREKKERFSLILESASTNQTSMYLCASSETGTNEKLFFGSGTQLSVL.

The chain couples TRBV21-1 to TRBJ1-5. TRBV21-1 represents a pseudogene. CDR3 length equals 14 residues. The CDR3 region is CASSKGEIGKPQHF. The DNA for the CDR3 is TGTGCCAGCAGCAAAGGGGAGATTGGGAAGCCCCAGCATTTT.

The V and J genes are TRBV7-2 and TRBJ1-2, with 7 nucleotides matching TRBD1. This CDR3 is 13 amino acids long. CDR1 is SGHTA and CDR2 is FQGNSA in the germline V gene. Germline trimming cut 5 bases from V and 3 bases from J; bases unmatched to any gene: 3. The CDR3 region has the DNA TGTGCCAGCAGCCTCGGACAGGACTATGGCTACACCTTC. Its translation is CASSLGQDYGYTF.